The 15 T cell receptor beta chains in this list originate from one sample, sequenced in a study of T cell responses to AZD1222 COVID-19 vaccine. Profiled with immunoSEQ multiplex PCR; TCRdb holds only in-frame clones, not every one. The sample comprises 85,000 to 120,000 clones, roughly 80% of which are singletons, and more than 15% rests with the top ten. The material sequenced was peripheral blood, taken on day 0 of AZD1222 vaccination. Source of these receptors: an adult in good health.

This clone has only one observation. This chain links TRBV18 with TRBJ1-3, with TRBD1 identical over 10 bases. This CDR3 has 17 residues. The V and J ends lost 4 bases and 3 bases, in that order; junction bases with no gene match: 9. Germline CDR1 is KGHSH and CDR2 is LQKENI. The CDR3 region has the DNA TGTGCCAGCTCACAAACCGGGACAGGGGTCTTTGGAAACACCATATATTTT. This sequence encodes CASSQTGTGVFGNTIYF.

The chain carries TRBV7-8 and TRBJ1-1; D not certain. Deletions cut 5 bases from V and 6 bases from J, with 13 bases between. CDR1 SGHVS and CDR2 FQNEAQ come from the germline V gene. The CDR3 extends over 13 amino acids. In nucleotides, the CDR3 is TGTGCCAGCAGCCCTGGGTGGGGTGCTGAAGCTTTCTTT. Its translation is CASSPGWGAEAFF. Supplemented by reference TRBV7-8 and TRBJ1-1, the full variable domain reads GAGVSQSPRYKVAKRGQDVALRCDPISGHVSLFWYQQALGQGPEFLTYFQNEAQLDKSGLPSDRFFAERPEGSVSTLKIQRTQQEDSAVYLCASSPGWGAEAFFGQGTRLTVV.

The chain recombines TRBV27 with TRBJ1-2; a possible D gene is TRBD1 (5 bases). The CDR3 is 17 residues long. Deletions cut 3 bases from V and 2 bases from J, with 19 bases between. Germline-derived CDR1 and CDR2 are MNHEY and SMNVEV (reference sequence). The CDR3 DNA is TGTGCCAGCAGTTTTAGGATCGGGCAGGGATCCAACTATGGCTACACCTTC. It codes for CASSFRIGQGSNYGYTF.

In nucleotides, the CDR3 is TGTGCCAGCAGGGGACTGATCGGGTTAAGTCAGCCCCAGCATTTT. Protein product: CASRGLIGLSQPQHF. The chain carries TRBV5-8 and TRBJ1-5; a possible D gene is TRBD1 (5 bases). V lost 5 bases to trimming and J lost 6 bases, with 18 bases between them. From germline, CDR1 is SGHTS and CDR2 YDEGEE. This CDR3 contains 15 residues. Using reference TRBV5-8 and TRBJ1-5 for the parts outside the CDR3, the full variable domain is EAGVTQSPTHLIKTRGQQATLRCSPISGHTSVYWYQQALGLGLQFLLWYDEGEERNRGNFPPRFSGRQFPNYSSELNVNALELEDSALYLCASRGLIGLSQPQHFGDGTRLSIL.

V gene TRBV10-1 combines with J gene TRBJ2-3; 8 nucleotides match TRBD2. Trimming cost V 4 bases and J 0 bases; bases outside gene matches: 9. This CDR3 is 17 amino acids long. Germline V gene sequence: CDR1 WNHNN, CDR2 SYGVQD (reference sequence). The CDR3 spells CASSASGGVASTDTQYF. The CDR3 coding sequence is TGCGCCAGCAGTGCAAGCGGGGGTGTCGCTAGCACAGATACGCAGTATTTT.

The chain couples TRBV6-2 or TRBV6-3 to TRBJ1-1, with D unclear. The CDR3 length is 11 residues. The V and J ends lost 5 bases and 10 bases respectively, with 11 bases between them. The germline CDR1 and CDR2 sequences are MNHEY and SVGEGT. CDR3 amino acids: CASSTLGGAFF. CDR3 nucleotide sequence: TGTGCCAGCAGTACCCTGGGAGGAGCTTTCTTT.

About this clone itself: At one boundary the junction diverges from the germline segment, which might be a read error. The gene calls are TRBV5-5 and TRBJ1-2, with D uncertain. This CDR3 region has 12 residues. Germline V gives CDR1 SGHKS, CDR2 YYEKEE (reference sequence). CDR3 coding DNA: TGTGCCAGCAGCTTGTCGACGGGAGTGGAATACTTC. Amino acid sequence: CASSLSTGVEYF. The full variable domain, completed using reference TRBV5-5 and TRBJ1-2, is DAGVTQSPTHLIKTRGQQVTLRCSPISGHKSVSWYQQVLGQGPQFIFQYYEKEERGRGNFPDRFSARQFPNYSSELNVNALLLGDSALYLCASSLSTGVEYFGSGTRLTVV.

This rearrangement joins TRBV10-3 to TRBJ2-2; the match to TRBD2 covers 12 bases. Germline CDR1 and CDR2: ENHRY and SYGVKD. The CDR3 runs to 14 residues. With V trimmed by 8 bases and J by 6 bases, 4 bases remained unmatched. The CDR3, as DNA: TGTGCCATCGGGCTAGCGGGAGGGTCCGGGGAGCTGTTTTTT. Residues: CAIGLAGGSGELFF.

This clone occurred once. The rearrangement joins TRBV10-1 to TRBJ2-5; a possible D gene is TRBD2 (6 bases). CDR3 length: 13 residues. Trimming cost V 7 bases and J 5 bases, with 14 bases left between them. Germline V gene lookup returns CDR1 WNHNN and CDR2 SYGVQD (reference sequence). The CDR3 nucleotides read TGCGCCAGCAAGGAGCTAGCGTGGGAGACCCAGTACTTC. Its translation is CASKELAWETQYF.

The chain employs TRBV6-4 and TRBJ2-3; 9 bases match TRBD2. This CDR3 is 16 amino acids long. Germline V lookup: CDR1 MRHNA, CDR2 SNTAGT. The ends lost 0 bases at V and 5 bases at J; junction bases unmatched: 6. The CDR3 DNA follows: TGTGCCAGCAGTGACTCTTATAGCGGGAGTTTAGATACGCAGTATTTT. Translating it yields CASSDSYSGSLDTQYF.

This clone was seen more than once but under ten times. CDR3 loop: CAISLGYNTGELFF. The CDR3 nucleotides are TGTGCCATCAGTTTGGGCTACAACACCGGGGAGCTGTTTTTT. The chain recombines TRBV10-3 with TRBJ2-2, with unresolved D. Germline CDR1 reads ENHRY; CDR2 reads SYGVKD. This CDR3 is 14 amino acids long. Trimming took off 5 bases at V and 2 bases at J, with 9 bases between the two ends.

This rearrangement joins TRBV11-3 to TRBJ2-1; 7 positions agree with TRBD2. CDR1 is SGHNT, CDR2 YENEEA, per germline. The CDR3 spans 17 residues. V was clipped by 0 bases and J by 0 bases; unmatched bases: 5. CDR3 in DNA: TGTGCCAGCAGCTTAGATGGGGCTAGCGGCTCCTACAATGAGCAGTTCTTC. It yields the protein CASSLDGASGSYNEQFF.

This clone showed up just a few times. V is TRBV28 and J is TRBJ1-5; D remains unclear. Germline values: CDR1 MDHEN, CDR2 SYDVKM. V was cut by 3 bases and J by 7 bases, with 10 bases left in between. CDR3 size: 13 residues. The CDR3 here is CASSLFLRQPQHF. CDR3 in DNA: TGTGCCAGCAGTTTGTTTCTCAGGCAGCCCCAGCATTTT.

The J gene is TRBJ1-2, the V gene TRBV5-5; 8 bases line up with TRBD1. This CDR3 is built from 16 residues. CDR1 and CDR2 (germline): SGHKS, YYEKEE (reference sequence). The J segment lost 0 bases and the V segment lost 4 bases, leaving 8 bases of the junction unmatched. CDR3 protein: CASSPRMGQANYGYTF. In DNA, the CDR3 is TGTGCCAGCAGCCCCCGGATGGGACAGGCTAACTATGGCTACACCTTC.

This rearrangement joins TRBV3-1 (or the pseudogene TRBV3-2) to TRBJ1-6; D gene unclear. CDR3 length equals 12 residues. Germline-derived CDR1 and CDR2 are LGHDT and YNNKEL (reference sequence). V lost 1 base to trimming and J lost 10 bases, with 5 bases between them. The CDR3 region is CASSQGVSPLHF. The CDR3 nucleotides read TGTGCCAGCAGCCAAGGGGTCTCACCCCTCCACTTT.